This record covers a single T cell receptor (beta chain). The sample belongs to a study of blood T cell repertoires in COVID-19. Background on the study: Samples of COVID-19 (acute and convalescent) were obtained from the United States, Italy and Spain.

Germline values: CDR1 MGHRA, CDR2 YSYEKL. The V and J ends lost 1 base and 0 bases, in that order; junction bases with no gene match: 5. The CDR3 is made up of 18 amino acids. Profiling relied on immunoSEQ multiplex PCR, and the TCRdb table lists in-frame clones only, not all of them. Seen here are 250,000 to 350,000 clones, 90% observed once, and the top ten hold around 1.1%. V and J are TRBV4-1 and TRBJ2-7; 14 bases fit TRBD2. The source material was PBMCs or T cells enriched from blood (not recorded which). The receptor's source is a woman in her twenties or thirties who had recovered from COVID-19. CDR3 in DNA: TGCGCCAGCAGCCAAGCGGGACTAGCGGGAGTTGGCTCCTACGAGCAGTACTTC. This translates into CASSQAGLAGVGSYEQYF.